A selection of T cell receptor beta chains follows, all from one sample in a study of identical twins. From the 5' RACE reads, TCRdb called clonotypes with MiXCR, one entry per CDR3 protein. The sample shows 1,800,000 or so distinct CDR3 sequences, roughly a third of them seen only once. The sequenced sample was cord blood. These receptors came from a newborn girl in good health. Each CDR3 is given with its conserved first and last residue. The D gene is left open where the match is weak. Expanded clones get a size class; other rows say once, few or many, or leave the size out.

clone size,D gene,V gene,J gene,CDR3 DNA,CDR3 protein
once,TRBD2,TRBV6-5,TRBJ2-3,TGTGCCAGCACGATTAGCGGGAGAGGGGGGCGGTTGACGCAGTATTTT,CASTISGRGGRLTQYF
-,-,TRBV14,TRBJ2-1,TGTGCCAGCAGCCACGGATTACACAATGAGCAGTTCTTC,CASSHGLHNEQFF
-,-,TRBV10-2,TRBJ2-7,TGCGCCAGCAGGGACCTAAGGGGGGGACTCTACGAGCAGTACTTC,CASRDLRGGLYEQYF
once,TRBD1,TRBV19,TRBJ1-1,TGTGCCACCAGCCTAGACAGGGGGAACACTGAAGCTTTCTTT,CATSLDRGNTEAFF
-,TRBD1,TRBV5-1,TRBJ2-7,TGCGCCAGCAGCTTGGACCCCCGACAGGGGGCCTACGAGCAGTACTTC,CASSLDPRQGAYEQYF
few,TRBD2,TRBV7-2,TRBJ2-3,TGTGCCAGCAGCGCCCGCCAGGCTAGCGGCGTGGATACGCAGTATTTT,CASSARQASGVDTQYF
few,TRBD1,TRBV2,TRBJ2-1,TGTGCCAGCGCCCGGGACAGGGGATTGAATGAGCAGTTCTTC,CASARDRGLNEQFF
few,-,TRBV10-3,TRBJ2-7,TGTGCCACCCAATACGGGGAGAACGAGCAGTACTTC,CATQYGENEQYF
-,-,TRBV28,TRBJ1-2,TGTGCCAGCAGCTGGATAACAGGGTCTGGAGGCTACACCTTC,CASSWITGSGGYTF
-,TRBD2,TRBV4-2,TRBJ2-1,TGTGCCAGCAGCCCTCCTTCTAGCGGGGTCGGTAATGAGCAGTTCTTC,CASSPPSSGVGNEQFF
few,TRBD2,TRBV2,TRBJ2-7,TGTGCCAGTTCTAGCGGGATAACGAGAGAGCAGTACTTC,CASSSGITREQYF
few,TRBD2,TRBV3-1,TRBJ2-1,TGTGCCAGCAGCCAAGTCGCTAGCGGGAGGGGCAATGAGCAGTTCTTC,CASSQVASGRGNEQFF
few,-,TRBV2,TRBJ2-7,TGTGCCAGCAGGCGGGCGTTCTACGAGCAGTACTTC,CASRRAFYEQYF
-,-,TRBV29-1,TRBJ1-6,TGCAGCTCCCGGGACGCCAGCTCCTATAATTCACCCCTCCACTTT,CSSRDASSYNSPLHF
few,TRBD1,TRBV20-1,TRBJ1-2,TGCAGTGCTAGTGCCGGGACAGGGGGCTATGGCTACACCTTC,CSASAGTGGYGYTF
few,-,TRBV6-1,TRBJ2-2,TGTGCCAGCATCCCCGACCCTAACCTAAACACCGGGGAGCTGTTTTTT,CASIPDPNLNTGELFF
-,-,TRBV20-1,TRBJ1-2,TGCAGTGCTAGAGATCGGGACGGCAGTAACTATGGCTACACCTTC,CSARDRDGSNYGYTF
-,-,TRBV29-1,TRBJ1-3,TGCAGCGTTGCCCTCTCCGGGGTAGGCGACACCATATATTTT,CSVALSGVGDTIYF
few,TRBD2,TRBV10-2,TRBJ2-1,TGCGCCAGCAGTGCGCGGGGGGGCCAAGATTACAATGAGCAGTTCTTC,CASSARGGQDYNEQFF
-,-,TRBV5-1,TRBJ1-4,TGCGCCAGCAGCTTGGTTTGGCCCGAGACAACTAATGAAAAACTGTTTTTT,CASSLVWPETTNEKLFF
-,-,TRBV2,TRBJ2-5,TGTGCCAGCAGTGAAAAGGCTAGGTCTTACAATGAGCAGTACTTC,CASSEKARSYNEQYF
many,-,TRBV14,TRBJ2-1,TGTGCCAGCAGCCCCATTAGCGGTAGCTCCTACAATGAGCAGTTCTTC,CASSPISGSSYNEQFF
many,TRBD2,TRBV12-3/TRBV12-4,TRBJ2-1,TGTGCCAGCAGTTCCCTCGCCACTAGCGGGTTATACAATGAGCAGTTCTTC,CASSSLATSGLYNEQFF
-,TRBD2,TRBV28,TRBJ2-5,TGTGCCAGCAGCTTAGGGGGACTAGCGGGTGATGAGCAGTACTTC,CASSLGGLAGDEQYF
-,-,TRBV7-2,TRBJ1-2,TGTGCCAGCAGCATCGACGGGGGCCCTCTCTATGGCTACACCTTC,CASSIDGGPLYGYTF
few,TRBD2,TRBV5-1,TRBJ2-3,TGCGCCAGCAGCCCGGGGACTAGCGGGGGAGTTACCACAGATACGCAGTATTTT,CASSPGTSGGVTTDTQYF
-,-,TRBV7-4,TRBJ2-2,TGTGCCAGCAGCTTAGTTGCTAGCAGCACCGGGGAGCTGTTTTTT,CASSLVASSTGELFF
-,-,TRBV6-1,TRBJ2-7,TGTGCCAGCAGTGAACAGGGCAGACAATACGAGCAGTACTTC,CASSEQGRQYEQYF
many,TRBD1,TRBV29-1,TRBJ2-7,TGCAGCGTTGAGGTGAGGACAGGGCTCTACGAGCAGTACTTC,CSVEVRTGLYEQYF
few,-,TRBV5-1,TRBJ2-4,TGCGCCAGCAGCTTGGAGGGACGGCTCCTTGGGGGCATTCAGTACTTC,CASSLEGRLLGGIQYF
-,-,TRBV2,TRBJ2-3,TGTGCCAGCGGAGGAAGGATTAGCACAGATACGCAGTATTTT,CASGGRISTDTQYF
few,-,TRBV5-1,TRBJ1-3,TGCGCCAGCAGCTTGGCCGACACCCCAGGAAACACCATATATTTT,CASSLADTPGNTIYF
few,-,TRBV15,TRBJ2-7,TGTGCCACCAGCAGAGATGCCGGTCTGGGGTACGAGCAGTACTTC,CATSRDAGLGYEQYF
-,TRBD2,TRBV20-1,TRBJ2-1,TGCAGTGCTAGAGAGGGCATACTAGCGGACAATGAGCAGTTCTTC,CSAREGILADNEQFF
-,TRBD1,TRBV30,TRBJ1-6,TGTGCCTGGAGCTTGGACAGGGATTCACCCCTCCACTTT,CAWSLDRDSPLHF
few,-,TRBV4-1,TRBJ2-1,TGCGCCAGCAGCCCTCTGGGGGGCCACAGCTCCTACAATGAGCAGTTCTTC,CASSPLGGHSSYNEQFF
-,-,TRBV12-3/TRBV12-4,TRBJ2-7,TGTGCCAGCAGTTTCGGCCTGATCTCCTACGAGCAGTACTTC,CASSFGLISYEQYF
many,-,TRBV11-2,TRBJ2-3,TGTGCCAGCAGCTTAGGGCAGGGGATAGATACGCAGTATTTT,CASSLGQGIDTQYF
-,-,TRBV28,TRBJ2-1,TGTGCCAGCAGTTCACAGGGAGGTAACTTCAATGAGCAGTTCTTC,CASSSQGGNFNEQFF
-,-,TRBV7-2,TRBJ2-1,TGTGCCAGCAGCTTAGAGATTAGTTTTAGCTCCTACAATGAGCAGTTCTTC,CASSLEISFSSYNEQFF
-,-,TRBV4-1,TRBJ1-1,TGCGCCAGCAGCCAAGGGGCCAGGAACACTGAAGCTTTCTTT,CASSQGARNTEAFF
-,-,TRBV6-2/TRBV6-3,TRBJ2-4,TGTGCCAGCAGTTCCCCACGATTAGCGCTCGGAAACATTCAGTACTTC,CASSSPRLALGNIQYF
-,TRBD2,TRBV20-1,TRBJ2-1,TGCAGTGCTAGTGGCCGGCTAGTGGGAGGGCGAGACTACAATGAGCAGTTCTTC,CSASGRLVGGRDYNEQFF
-,-,TRBV7-2,TRBJ2-3,TGTGCCAGCAGCCGAACTAGATCAGGGGCAGATACGCAGTATTTT,CASSRTRSGADTQYF
-,-,TRBV7-8,TRBJ1-2,TGTGCCAGCAGTTGGGGAGGGGTGAACTATGGCTACACCTTC,CASSWGGVNYGYTF
few,-,TRBV20-1,TRBJ2-7,TGCAGTGCTAGAGAAGGGCGATCCTACGAGCAGTACTTC,CSAREGRSYEQYF
-,TRBD2,TRBV20-1,TRBJ2-1,TGCAGTGCTAGGGGACTAGCGGACGGCTACAATGAGCAGTTCTTC,CSARGLADGYNEQFF
-,-,TRBV7-9,TRBJ2-3,TGTGCCAGCGCCATCGACAGATCTCCAGATACGCAGTATTTT,CASAIDRSPDTQYF
-,TRBD2,TRBV9,TRBJ2-1,TGTGCCAGCAGCGTTAGCGGGAGCCACTCCTACAATGAGCAGTTCTTC,CASSVSGSHSYNEQFF